The 32 T cell receptor beta chains below were found in one sample sequenced in a study of human T cells and chemical hapten exposure. Documented time point: patch test 1, 2 weeks after DPC sensitization. The treatment denotes: therapeutic diphenylcyclopropenone sensitization with weekly scalp DPC. Using its own MiXCR run on the RACE reads, TCRdb lists one record per CDR3 protein. The data contain some 350,000 distinct CDR3 sequences, 6% to 8.5% of them seen just once; the ten biggest clones take up approximately 8.9%. The sample was whole blood, taken in connection with sensitization to the hapten diphenylcyclopropenone (DPC). These receptors all come from a woman younger than 35 with alopecia areata. Some clones in this sample may be carry-over from other donors' samples.

This clonotype was detected only a few times. The chain uses TRBV4-2 and TRBJ1-1; D unresolved. Trimming stripped 2 bases from V and 3 bases from J, with 10 bases between. This CDR3 is 14 amino acids long. Germline V gene data show CDR1 as LGHNA and CDR2 as YNFKEQ. The CDR3 protein is CASSQSPGDTEAFF. DNA for the CDR3: TGTGCCAGCAGCCAAAGCCCCGGCGACACTGAAGCTTTCTTT.

This clonotype was recorded at least ten times. The V and J genes are TRBV5-6 and TRBJ2-7; tentatively, D is TRBD1 (5 bases). V lost 2 bases, J lost 2 bases, and 11 bases lay in between. Germline CDR1 SGHDT, CDR2 YYEEEE. This CDR3 has 14 amino acids. CDR3 DNA: TGTGCCAGCAGCTTTGGGCAGGGAACCTACGAGCAGTACTTC. It encodes CASSFGQGTYEQYF.

This clonotype was counted a few times. V gene TRBV6-6 combines with J gene TRBJ2-7; weak D call: TRBD2 (6 bases). Germline V gene data show CDR1 as MNHNY and CDR2 as SVGAGI (reference sequence). The CDR3 spans 16 residues. The V end lost 3 bases, the J end lost 7 bases, and 22 bases lay between the germline ends. The CDR3 coding sequence is TGTGCCAGCAGTTATTTTGATCGGCGGGGAGGTGAGGAGCAGTACTTC. Residues: CASSYFDRRGGEEQYF.

Ten or more counts support this clonotype. The chain employs TRBV12-3 or TRBV12-4 and TRBJ2-4, with D perhaps TRBD2 (6 bases). This CDR3 is built from 13 residues. V was clipped by 5 bases and J by 9 bases, with 14 bases between them. CDR3 nucleotides: TGTGCCAGCAGTCCTCCGGGACTGGTCATTCAGTACTTC. This encodes CASSPPGLVIQYF.

This clonotype was picked up a small number of times. The rearrangement uses TRBV3-1 and TRBJ2-3; 10 bases are shared with TRBD2. CDR3 length equals 14 residues. J gave up 14 bases and V 3 bases, and 11 bases lay outside the gene matches. Germline CDR1 is LGHDT and CDR2 is YNNKEL (reference sequence). DNA of the CDR3: TGTGCCAGCAGCCAGGAGGCTAGCGGGGGCCCACGGTATTTT. The encoded protein is CASSQEASGGPRYF.

This clonotype was found many times. The V gene is TRBV29-1, the J gene TRBJ2-7; 14 bases are a match to TRBD2. CDR1 and CDR2 from the germline V gene are SQVTM and ANQGSEA. Trimming took 5 bases from V and 4 from J; bases not matched to a gene: 1. The CDR3 length is 13 residues. CDR3 DNA sequence: TGCAGCGTTCGACTAGCGGGGGGGTACGAGCAGTACTTC. The encoded protein is CSVRLAGGYEQYF.

This clonotype has more than one count but fewer than ten. This chain links TRBV9 with TRBJ2-6; 7 bases align to TRBD2. Germline loops: CDR1 SGDLS, CDR2 YYNGEE. The CDR3 totals 16 residues. Trimming removed 0 bases from V and 4 bases from J; junction bases left unmatched: 4. CDR3 amino acids: CASSVGGGPGANVLTF. CDR3 in DNA: TGTGCCAGCAGCGTAGGCGGGGGTCCCGGGGCCAACGTCCTGACTTTC.

This clonotype was recorded a few times. This chain links TRBV25-1 with TRBJ2-1, with D possibly matching TRBD2 (6 bases). The CDR3 loop spans 18 amino acids. The germline CDR1 and CDR2 sequences are MGHDK and SYGVNS. Trimming left V 3 bases short and J 5 bases short, with 23 bases between. CDR3 in DNA: TGTGCCAGCAGTGAGTTAGTAGCGGCCGGGAGTCCAGACAATGAGCAGTTCTTC. Its protein is CASSELVAAGSPDNEQFF.

V is TRBV29-1 and J is TRBJ2-1; D is unresolved. This CDR3 is built from 14 residues. V dropped 2 bases and J dropped 0 bases, with 8 bases sitting between them. Germline V gives CDR1 SQVTM, CDR2 ANQGSEA. CDR3: CSVESVSSYNEQFF. The CDR3 nucleotides are TGCAGCGTTGAATCAGTGAGCTCCTACAATGAGCAGTTCTTC.

The chain recombines TRBV14 with TRBJ1-2; D might be TRBD1 (5 bases). Germline loops: CDR1 SGHDN, CDR2 FVKESK. V dropped 0 bases and J dropped 8 bases, with 16 bases sitting between them. The CDR3 length is 15 residues. The DNA for the CDR3 is TGTGCCAGCAGCCAAGACGGGGCAGGAGTCTACGGCTACACCTTC. Translating gives CASSQDGAGVYGYTF.

This clonotype was seen many times. The V gene is TRBV10-3, the J gene TRBJ2-7; 7 bases map to TRBD1. This CDR3 comprises 13 residues. Germline V gene data show CDR1 as ENHRY and CDR2 as SYGVKD. With 3 bases clipped from V and 3 bases from J, the junction kept 2 bases outside the gene matches. CDR3 protein: CAISENRGYEQYF. In DNA form, the CDR3 reads TGTGCCATCAGTGAAAACAGGGGCTACGAGCAGTACTTC.

The chain joins TRBV9 to TRBJ2-4, with 11 bases aligning to TRBD1. CDR3 length: 15 residues. Unmatched junction bases numbered 3, after V lost 4 bases and J lost 3 bases. CDR1 is SGDLS, CDR2 YYNGEE, per germline. CDR3 DNA sequence: TGTGCCAGCAGCCAGGGACAGGGGGACAAAAACATTCAGTACTTC. This gives the protein CASSQGQGDKNIQYF.

V and J are TRBV28 and TRBJ1-1, with a weak D call TRBD1 (6 bases). V dropped 4 bases and J dropped 3 bases, with 15 bases sitting between them. The CDR3 is 15 residues long. Germline loops: CDR1 MDHEN, CDR2 SYDVKM. This chain's CDR3 is CASSSAGSGDTEAFF. The CDR3 region has the DNA TGTGCCAGCAGTTCGGCAGGTTCAGGGGACACTGAAGCTTTCTTT. The variable domain in full, with the rest retrieved from reference TRBV28 and TRBJ1-1, is DVKVTQSSRYLVKRTGEKVFLECVQDMDHENMFWYRQDPGLGLRLIYFSYDVKMKEKGDIPEGYSVSREKKERFSLILESASTNQTSMYLCASSSAGSGDTEAFFGQGTRLTVV.

This clonotype showed up many times. This chain joins TRBV7-2 and TRBJ2-3; D gene ambiguous. The CDR3 loop spans 12 amino acids. Germline loops: CDR1 SGHTA, CDR2 FQGNSA. The germline V and J ends were trimmed by 2 bases and 6 bases, with 6 bases remaining between them. CDR3 sequence (DNA): TGTGCCAGCAGCTTAAGAGACGATACGCAGTATTTT. This codes for CASSLRDDTQYF.

This rearrangement joins TRBV6-1 to TRBJ1-4; D remains ambiguous. V gave up 5 bases and J gave up 4 bases, with 14 bases separating them. The CDR3 totals 15 residues. Germline V gene data show CDR1 as MNHNS and CDR2 as SASEGT. CDR3 protein: CASSPRESSNEKLFF. For the CDR3, the DNA is TGTGCCAGCAGTCCACGGGAGTCGAGTAATGAAAAACTGTTTTTT.

The chain couples TRBV27 to TRBJ1-5, with D hard to call. From germline, CDR1 is MNHEY and CDR2 SMNVEV (reference sequence). The CDR3 has 14 amino acids. Trimming removed 7 bases from V and 1 base from J, with 11 bases in between. This CDR3 is CASTSLMSNQPQHF. The DNA of the CDR3 is TGTGCCAGCACCTCTTTGATGAGCAATCAGCCCCAGCATTTT.

This clonotype has at least ten counts. J is TRBJ2-5 and V is TRBV5-1; D uncertain. Trimming took off 0 bases at V and 2 bases at J, with 8 bases between the two ends. The CDR3 has 14 amino acids. Germline CDR1 SGHRS, CDR2 YFSETQ. CDR3 DNA sequence: TGCGCCAGCAGCTTGGTCACCGTACAAGAGACCCAGTACTTC. It specifies CASSLVTVQETQYF.

Many counts were recorded for this clonotype. J is TRBJ2-7 and V is TRBV20-1, with 7 bases aligning to TRBD2. The CDR3 extends over 11 amino acids. Looked up from germline, CDR1 is DFQATT and CDR2 is SNEGSKA (reference sequence). The V segment lost 6 bases and the J segment 1 base; nucleotides outside the gene matches: 0. CDR3 region: CSAGGSYEQYF. The CDR3 nucleotides are TGCAGTGCGGGGGGGTCCTACGAGCAGTACTTC.

Many counts were recorded for this clonotype. The chain is built from TRBV20-1 and TRBJ2-7; 7 bases fit TRBD1. The germline CDR1 and CDR2 sequences are DFQATT and SNEGSKA (reference sequence). The length of the CDR3 is 15 residues. J was trimmed by 6 bases and V by 3 bases; bases with no gene match: 14. DNA for the CDR3: TGCAGTGCTAGGATAGGGACAGAGTTTTTTTCCGAGCAGTACTTC. This gives the protein CSARIGTEFFSEQYF.

This clonotype was detected only a few times. The chain employs TRBV10-3 and TRBJ1-4; D not resolved. V lost 2 bases and J 5 bases, leaving 9 bases between the germline ends. The CDR3 runs to 14 residues. The germline gives CDR1 ENHRY, CDR2 SYGVKD. The CDR3 sequence is CAISERSLNEKLFF. The CDR3 nucleotides read TGTGCCATCAGTGAGAGGAGCCTGAATGAAAAACTGTTTTTT.

V is TRBV12-5 and J is TRBJ1-4; TRBD1 is a possible D gene (5 bases). Germline CDR1 LGHNT, CDR2 FRNRAP. There are 12 residues in the CDR3. V lost 7 bases and J lost 7, with 10 bases in between. DNA of the CDR3: TGTGCTAGTGCCCCGGGGACTGAAAAACTGTTTTTT. Translating gives CASAPGTEKLFF.

The chain couples TRBV10-3 to TRBJ2-1; D possibly corresponds to TRBD2 (5 bases). From germline, CDR1 is ENHRY and CDR2 SYGVKD. V was pared by 3 bases and J by 9 bases, with 21 bases between. This CDR3 is 16 amino acids long. CDR3 DNA: TGTGCCATCAGTGATAATGGGCTAGCTCGGAATCCTGAGCAGTTCTTC. It codes for CAISDNGLARNPEQFF.

In its sample, this clonotype was seen many times. V and J are TRBV6-6 and TRBJ2-7; TRBD1 matches at 8 bases. The CDR3 runs to 14 residues. Germline trimming cut 8 bases from V and 4 bases from J; bases unmatched to any gene: 10. Germline V CDR1 and CDR2: MNHNY, SVGAGI (reference sequence). The CDR3 sequence is CASLTSQGAYEQYF. The CDR3 DNA is TGTGCCAGCCTAACTTCGCAGGGGGCGTACGAGCAGTACTTC.

This clonotype was observed a handful of times. The V and J genes are TRBV5-1 and TRBJ2-6; a possible D gene is TRBD1 (6 bases). V was pared by 2 bases and J by 0 bases, with 9 bases between. Germline CDR1 and CDR2: SGHRS and YFSETQ. This CDR3 region has 16 residues. CDR3 in DNA: TGCGCCAGCAGCTTCCGGACAGCCTCTGGGGCCAACGTCCTGACTTTC. Translating it yields CASSFRTASGANVLTF.

This clonotype was seen at least ten times. This rearrangement joins TRBV6-2 or TRBV6-3 to TRBJ1-2; no firm D call. Trimming pared 6 bases from V and 7 bases from J, leaving 15 bases between. Germline lookup yields CDR1 MNHEY and CDR2 SVGEGT. The CDR3 sequence is 13 residues long. CDR3 amino acids: CASSRNHAGGYTF. The CDR3 coding sequence is TGTGCCAGCAGCCGTAACCACGCCGGTGGCTACACCTTC.

This clonotype was observed at least ten times. The chain uses TRBV29-1 and TRBJ1-2; tentatively, D is TRBD1 (6 bases). Trimming took off 6 bases at V and 4 bases at J, with 15 bases between the two ends. Germline CDR1 is SQVTM and CDR2 is ANQGSEA. This CDR3 comprises 13 residues. CDR3 protein: CSVPLRGGYGYTF. The CDR3 nucleotides read TGCAGCGTCCCATTAAGGGGGGGCTATGGCTACACCTTC.

The table lists this clonotype with a few counts. The genes are TRBV6-5 and TRBJ2-7, with TRBD2 as a possible D gene (6 bases). Trimming removed 0 bases at V and 4 bases at J, with 22 bases between. CDR3 size: 18 residues. Germline CDR1 MNHEY, CDR2 SVGAGI. The DNA for the CDR3 is TGTGCCAGCAGTTACTCGAGGACTTCGGAGGGAAGAGAGTACGAGCAGTACTTC. It specifies CASSYSRTSEGREYEQYF.

The V and J genes are TRBV7-9 and TRBJ2-1; D is ambiguous. Trimming removed 5 bases at V and 0 bases at J, with 17 bases between. The V gene's germline CDR1 is SEHNR and CDR2 FQNEAQ (reference sequence). The CDR3 is 17 residues long. CDR3 region: CASSGLLSLISYNEQFF. CDR3 bases: TGTGCCAGCAGCGGTCTATTGTCCCTCATCTCCTACAATGAGCAGTTCTTC. The full variable domain, its missing parts supplied by reference TRBV7-9 and TRBJ2-1, is DTGVSQNPRHKITKRGQNVTFRCDPISEHNRLYWYRQTLGQGPEFLTYFQNEAQLEKSRLLSDRFSAERPKGSFSTLEIQRTEQGDSAMYLCASSGLLSLISYNEQFFGPGTRLTVL.

This clonotype has a handful of counts. The CDR3 DNA reads TGTGCCAGCAGCTCTTTCAAAGTCCGGGACAGCAACACTGAAGCTTTCTTT. As protein: CASSSFKVRDSNTEAFF. The chain couples TRBV11-2 to TRBJ1-1; 7 bases align to TRBD1. This CDR3 region has 17 residues. Trimming cost V 4 bases and J 2 bases; bases outside gene matches: 13. In germline, CDR1 is SGHAT, CDR2 FQNNGV.

J is TRBJ1-2 and V is TRBV2; possible D gene TRBD1, 6 bases. Trimming left V 4 bases short and J 6 bases short, with 12 bases between. CDR1 is SNHLY and CDR2 is FYNNEI in the germline V gene. The CDR3 contains 13 residues. Here the CDR3 reads CASSVAGANGYTF. Here the CDR3 DNA reads TGTGCCAGCAGTGTGGCAGGGGCCAATGGCTACACCTTC.

This clonotype occurred a few times. The V call is TRBV2, the J call TRBJ2-1; D might be TRBD2 (6 bases). From germline, CDR1 is SNHLY and CDR2 FYNNEI. The CDR3 consists of 14 residues. V was cut by 7 bases and J by 7 bases, with 17 bases left in between. The CDR3 loop reads CASTLDYYDNEQFF. For the CDR3, the DNA is TGTGCCAGCACCTTGGACTACTATGATAATGAGCAGTTCTTC.

This clonotype was seen ten or more times. The gene calls are TRBV14 and TRBJ2-1; D gene ambiguous. Trimming pared 1 base from V and 7 bases from J, leaving 17 bases between. The germline V gene encodes CDR1 SGHDN and CDR2 FVKESK. This CDR3 contains 16 residues. The chain's CDR3 is CASSQGAALGRNEQFF. The CDR3 DNA reads as TGTGCCAGCAGCCAAGGGGCCGCCTTAGGTAGAAATGAGCAGTTCTTC. Complete variable domain (other parts from reference TRBV14 and TRBJ2-1): EAGVTQFPSHSVIEKGQTVTLRCDPISGHDNLYWYRRVMGKEIKFLLHFVKESKQDESGMPNNRFLAERTGGTYSTLKVQPAELEDSGVYFCASSQGAALGRNEQFFGPGTRLTVL.